The 12 T cell receptor beta chains below come from one sample, sequenced in a study of cytomegalovirus exposure and HLA in healthy donors. Amplification used 60 Vbeta primers and 13 Jbeta primers. TCRdb's table, derived via immunoSEQ multiplex PCR, lists solely in-frame clones and lacks some. In the table there are 40,000 to 55,000 clones, roughly 69% of which are singletons. Sequences were obtained from PBMCs. The origin of the receptors is a woman aged 25 to 39 in good health and CMV-seronegative.

V usage is TRBV9 and J usage is TRBJ2-7; 7 bases match TRBD1. The CDR3 is made up of 13 amino acids. Trimming cost V 4 bases and J 6 bases; bases outside gene matches: 7. Germline V gene lookup returns CDR1 SGDLS and CDR2 YYNGEE. The chain's CDR3 is CASSSGTEAEQYF. The DNA of the CDR3 is TGTGCCAGCAGCTCGGGGACAGAGGCCGAGCAGTACTTC.

The J gene is TRBJ1-1, the V gene TRBV28, with 8 bases lining up with TRBD1. There are 15 residues in the CDR3. With V trimmed by 5 bases and J by 5 bases, 10 bases remained unmatched. Germline V gives CDR1 MDHEN, CDR2 SYDVKM. The CDR3 is CASSPTGGMGTEAFF. CDR3 sequence (DNA): TGTGCCAGCAGTCCCACAGGGGGAATGGGGACTGAAGCTTTCTTT.

The chain combines TRBV6-1 with TRBJ1-3, with D perhaps matching TRBD1 (6 bases). This CDR3 is built from 16 residues. V lost 0 bases, J lost 0 bases, and 9 bases lay in between. Per the germline V gene, CDR1 is MNHNS and CDR2 is SASEGT. The CDR3 coding sequence is TGTGCCAGCAGTGAAGCAGGACAGTACTCTGGAAACACCATATATTTT. This codes for CASSEAGQYSGNTIYF.

This clone was counted a single time. J is TRBJ2-7 and V is TRBV10-3; a possible D gene is TRBD1 (6 bases). V lost 0 bases, J lost 3 bases, and 9 bases lay in between. The germline CDR1 and CDR2 sequences are ENHRY and SYGVKD. CDR3 length equals 14 residues. The CDR3 sequence: CAISESGTLYEQYF. CDR3 DNA: TGTGCCATCAGTGAGTCAGGGACACTCTACGAGCAGTACTTC.

The V call is TRBV11-2, the J call TRBJ1-1, with 8 bases identical to TRBD1. J was trimmed by 11 bases and V by 1 base; bases with no gene match: 0. Germline V gene sequence: CDR1 SGHAT, CDR2 FQNNGV. The CDR3 totals 11 residues. The CDR3 protein is CASSLGQGAFF. CDR3 coding DNA: TGTGCCAGCAGCTTAGGACAGGGGGCTTTCTTT. Full variable domain (outside the CDR3, taken from reference TRBV11-2 and TRBJ1-1): EAGVAQSPRYKIIEKRQSVAFWCNPISGHATLYWYQQILGQGPKLLIQFQNNGVVDDSQLPKDRFSAERLKGVDSTLKIQPAKLEDSAVYLCASSLGQGAFFGQGTRLTVV.

The chain carries TRBV7-2 and TRBJ2-3; 9 bases fit TRBD2. There are 16 residues in the CDR3. V dropped 2 bases and J dropped 1; count of bases not matched to a gene: 4. Germline V gives CDR1 SGHTA, CDR2 FQGNSA. CDR3 nucleotide sequence: TGTGCCAGCAGCTTAATGGGCGGGAGGGGCACAGATACGCAGTATTTT. It specifies CASSLMGGRGTDTQYF.

This chain connects TRBV10-2 to TRBJ1-5; possibly TRBD1 for D (6 bases). Germline CDR1 and CDR2: WSHSY and SAAADI. The CDR3 has 19 residues. Trimming stripped 3 bases from V and 2 bases from J, with 23 bases between. CDR3 in DNA: TGCGCCAGCAGTGATGGGGGCCACTTTGGACAGACGGGCAATCAGCCCCAGCATTTT. Translated: CASSDGGHFGQTGNQPQHF.

The chain employs TRBV25-1 and TRBJ2-7; 7 positions match TRBD2. After removal of 2 bases from V and 6 bases from J, the junction contained 7 bases not matched to a gene. Looked up from germline, CDR1 is MGHDK and CDR2 is SYGVNS. The CDR3 is made up of 14 amino acids. In DNA form, the CDR3 reads TGTGCCAGCAGTGAAACGCGGGGGTGGGTCGAGCAGTACTTC. It codes for CASSETRGWVEQYF.

The chain uses TRBV10-3 and TRBJ1-1; D is uncertain. Per the germline V gene, CDR1 is ENHRY and CDR2 is SYGVKD. The CDR3 extends over 12 amino acids. Between the trimmed V and J ends, which lost 3 bases and 8 bases, there was a span of 10 bases. The CDR3 sequence: CAISDSPVEAFF. The CDR3 DNA sequence: TGTGCCATCAGTGATTCCCCGGTAGAAGCTTTCTTT.

The V gene is TRBV2, the J gene TRBJ2-7; 16 nucleotides line up with TRBD2. The V gene end was trimmed by 7 bases and the J gene end by 5 bases; junction bases not matched to a gene: 8. CDR3 length: 16 amino acids. Per germline, CDR1 SNHLY and CDR2 FYNNEI. DNA for the CDR3: TGTGCCAGCACCAAGGGACTAGCGGGGGGGCATGACGAGCAGTACTTC. Its translation: CASTKGLAGGHDEQYF.

This clone was detected a few times. This chain joins TRBV14 and TRBJ2-7, with D maybe TRBD2 (5 bases). V was trimmed by 4 bases and J by 3 bases, leaving 13 bases between them. The CDR3 has 14 amino acids. The germline V gene has CDR1 SGHDN and CDR2 FVKESK. CDR3 sequence reads: CASSPFGDHYEQYF. Here the CDR3 DNA reads TGTGCCAGCAGCCCATTCGGGGATCACTACGAGCAGTACTTC.

This clone was detected only a few times. The chain employs TRBV6-6 and TRBJ1-5, with 9 nucleotides matching TRBD1. The ends lost 7 bases at V and 6 bases at J; junction bases unmatched: 4. The CDR3 has 13 amino acids. From germline, CDR1 is MNHNY and CDR2 SVGAGI (reference sequence). For the CDR3, the DNA is TGTGCCAGCACCGGACAGGGGATTCAGCCCCAGCATTTT. It encodes CASTGQGIQPQHF.